A single sample is the source of the 26 T cell receptor beta chains below, sequenced in a study of T cell responses to AZD1222 COVID-19 vaccine. Produced via immunoSEQ multiplex PCR; TCRdb's table is partial and in-frame only. This sample has about 130,000 clones; 93% occur once, and the top ten carry 5% to 5.5%. Source: peripheral blood, taken on day 0 of AZD1222 vaccination. The source of these receptors is an adult in good health.

V is TRBV18 and J is TRBJ2-7; D remains unclear. Trimming cost V 2 bases and J 1 base, with 12 bases left between them. Germline V gene data show CDR1 as KGHSH and CDR2 as LQKENI. The CDR3 is made up of 15 amino acids. CDR3 loop: CASSPSQTLSYEQYF. DNA of the CDR3: TGTGCCAGCTCACCAAGTCAGACTTTATCCTACGAGCAGTACTTC.

The V and J genes are TRBV3-1 (or the pseudogene TRBV3-2) and TRBJ2-2; D uncertain. CDR3 length: 14 amino acids. Germline CDR1 is LGHDT and CDR2 is YNNKEL (reference sequence). Deletions cut 3 bases from V and 6 bases from J, with 11 bases between. Written as DNA, the CDR3 is TGTGCCAGCAGCCACTGGAAATTGTCCGGGGAGCTGTTTTTT. Translated, it gives CASSHWKLSGELFF.

This clone has just a few counts. At the DNA level, this CDR3 is encoded by other sequences in the same sample as well. V is TRBV7-2 and J is TRBJ2-2; no clear D gene. This CDR3 has 12 amino acids. The germline CDR1 and CDR2 sequences are SGHTA and FQGNSA. Between the trimmed V and J ends, which lost 2 bases and 6 bases, there was a span of 4 bases. CDR3 nucleotide sequence: TGTGCCAGCAGCTTATTTCCCGGGGAGCTGTTTTTT. Its protein is CASSLFPGELFF.

The J gene is TRBJ2-7, the V gene TRBV28; D is uncertain. The CDR3 length is 11 residues. The germline V and J ends were trimmed by 7 bases and 4 bases, with 8 bases remaining between them. The germline gives CDR1 MDHEN, CDR2 SYDVKM. Here the CDR3 reads CASTSQYEQYF. The CDR3 DNA reads TGTGCCAGCACCTCCCAATACGAGCAGTACTTC.

CDR3 loop: CASSQDPISTGTGDEKLFF. The DNA of the CDR3 is TGTGCCAGCAGCCAAGATCCTATATCGACCGGGACAGGGGATGAAAAACTGTTTTTT. V usage is TRBV3-1 (or the pseudogene TRBV3-2) and J usage is TRBJ1-4, with TRBD1 matching 10 bases. This CDR3 region has 19 residues. V was clipped by 0 bases and J by 6 bases; unmatched bases: 13. The germline V gene encodes CDR1 LGHDT and CDR2 YNNKEL (reference sequence).

J is TRBJ1-6 and V is TRBV25-1; D is perhaps TRBD1 (5 bases). Germline V gene sequence: CDR1 MGHDK, CDR2 SYGVNS. The CDR3 consists of 17 residues. V shed 3 bases and J shed 6 bases, with 18 bases lying between them. Here the CDR3 DNA reads TGTGCCAGCAGTGACCGCGTAGGGGATTTGGGTAATTCACCCCTCCACTTT. Translation gives CASSDRVGDLGNSPLHF. Looking up the rest from reference TRBV25-1 and TRBJ1-6 gives the full variable domain: EADIYQTPRYLVIGTGKKITLECSQTMGHDKMYWYQQDPGMELHLIHYSYGVNSTEKGDLSSESTVSRIRTEHFPLTLESARPSHTSQYLCASSDRVGDLGNSPLHFGNGTRLTVT.

This rearrangement joins TRBV5-1 to TRBJ1-1; no definite D call. V was shortened by 4 bases and J by 1 base, with 8 bases between the two germline ends. Germline loops: CDR1 SGHRS, CDR2 YFSETQ. The CDR3 is made up of 13 amino acids. Written as DNA, the CDR3 is TGCGCCAGCAGCGCGGACGGGAACACTGAAGCTTTCTTT. It yields the protein CASSADGNTEAFF. The full variable domain, its missing parts supplied by reference TRBV5-1 and TRBJ1-1, is KAGVTQTPRYLIKTRGQQVTLSCSPISGHRSVSWYQQTPGQGLQFLFEYFSETQRNKGNFPGRFSGRQFSNSRSEMNVSTLELGDSALYLCASSADGNTEAFFGQGTRLTVV.

The chain is built from TRBV6-2 or TRBV6-3 and TRBJ2-7, with D perhaps assigned TRBD1 or TRBD2 (5 bases each). Trimming took off 6 bases at V and 2 bases at J, with 14 bases between the two ends. This CDR3 is 14 amino acids long. Per the germline V gene, CDR1 is MNHEY and CDR2 is SVGEGT. The CDR3: CASSRWDLTYEQYF. The CDR3 DNA reads TGTGCCAGCAGCCGGTGGGACCTCACCTACGAGCAGTACTTC.

As regards this clone: At one end, the junction sequence differs from germline, possibly due to a read error. The chain employs TRBV5-6 and TRBJ1-1; D remains unclear. Germline V gene lookup returns CDR1 SGHDT and CDR2 YYEEEE. The CDR3 covers 13 residues. The CDR3 DNA reads TGTGCCAGCACCCCCTCGGGTCAGGAGGGAACCCGTTTT. Amino acid sequence: CASTPSGQEGTRF.

The rearrangement joins TRBV15 to TRBJ1-2; TRBD1 matches at 8 bases. Per germline, CDR1 LNHNV and CDR2 YYDKDF (reference sequence). V was pared by 2 bases and J by 6 bases, with 5 bases of the junction left unmatched. This CDR3 contains 14 residues. CDR3: CATSRRGTGHGYTF. In nucleotides, the CDR3 is TGTGCCACCAGCAGACGCGGGACAGGACATGGCTACACCTTC.

The chain links TRBV10-2 to TRBJ1-3; D is unclear. This CDR3 has 14 amino acids. CDR1 is WSHSY and CDR2 is SAAADI in the germline V gene. Trimming took 3 bases from V and 3 from J, leaving 9 bases between them. CDR3 DNA: TGCGCCAGCAGTGAATTGGTTGTTGGAAACACCATATATTTT. Protein product: CASSELVVGNTIYF.

This sequence joins TRBV30 and TRBJ1-2; TRBD1 might be the D (6 bases). The V end lost 4 bases, the J end lost 2 bases, and 11 bases lay between the germline ends. This CDR3 comprises 13 residues. Germline V gives CDR1 GTSNPN, CDR2 SVGIG (reference sequence). The CDR3 loop reads CAWTGDPNYGYTF. CDR3 DNA: TGTGCCTGGACAGGGGACCCCAACTATGGCTACACCTTC.

Comments on this clone: At the DNA level, this CDR3 is encoded by other sequences in the same sample as well. The chain has TRBV5-4 and TRBJ2-5; D is ambiguous. The CDR3 has 14 amino acids. V was cut by 0 bases and J by 2 bases, with 8 bases left in between. The germline V gene has CDR1 SGHNT and CDR2 YYREEE (reference sequence). CDR3 bases: TGTGCCAGCAGCTTGGGCCAGGCTCAAGAGACCCAGTACTTC. Residues: CASSLGQAQETQYF.

The chain couples TRBV7-2 to TRBJ2-1, with 13 nucleotides matching TRBD2. Trimming at V came to 4 bases and at J to 9 bases, leaving 3 bases not matched to a gene. In germline, CDR1 is SGHTA, CDR2 FQGNSA. The CDR3 spans 14 residues. The CDR3 protein is CASSSTSGGLEQFF. Here the CDR3 DNA reads TGTGCCAGCAGCTCGACTAGCGGGGGGCTTGAGCAGTTCTTC.

The chain carries TRBV5-1 and TRBJ2-1; TRBD2 matches at 8 bases. The ends lost 4 bases at V and 9 bases at J; junction bases unmatched: 9. CDR3 size: 14 residues. The germline gives CDR1 SGHRS, CDR2 YFSETQ. In DNA, the CDR3 is TGCGCCAGCAGCCCCGCGGGAGGCCGTGGTGAGCAGTTCTTC. Amino acid sequence: CASSPAGGRGEQFF.

The chain combines TRBV12-3 or TRBV12-4 with TRBJ1-4; D gene ambiguous. V lost 5 bases and J lost 8, with 12 bases in between. There are 13 residues in the CDR3. CDR3 bases: TGTGCCAGCAGTGTCCTGCCCCGGGAAAAACTGTTTTTT. Protein: CASSVLPREKLFF.

This chain links TRBV10-3 with TRBJ1-1, with D perhaps TRBD1 (5 bases). V was cut by 6 bases and J by 1 base, with 18 bases left in between. The CDR3 loop spans 16 amino acids. Germline V gene sequence: CDR1 ENHRY, CDR2 SYGVKD. CDR3 coding DNA: TGTGCCATCAGCCGTGAGGGCATCGGACAGAACACTGAAGCTTTCTTT. Translating it yields CAISREGIGQNTEAFF.

The genes are TRBV5-1 and TRBJ2-2; no definite D call. This CDR3 has 15 residues. Germline V gene data show CDR1 as SGHRS and CDR2 as YFSETQ. Trimming stripped 1 base from V and 4 bases from J, with 11 bases between. The CDR3 DNA sequence: TGCGCCAGCAGCTTGTTACAGCAACTCACCGGGGAGCTGTTTTTT. As protein: CASSLLQQLTGELFF.

V gene TRBV27 combines with J gene TRBJ2-3, with a weak D call TRBD2 (8 bases). Trimming removed 7 bases from V and 2 bases from J, with 16 bases in between. This CDR3 spans 15 amino acids. CDR1 MNHEY and CDR2 SMNVEV come from the germline V gene (reference sequence). The CDR3 DNA reads TGTGCCAGCACTCGGGGGGGACAGATCACAGATACGCAGTATTTT. It specifies CASTRGGQITDTQYF.

The J gene is TRBJ2-7, the V gene TRBV28; the match to TRBD2 covers 8 bases. The V gene's germline CDR1 is MDHEN and CDR2 SYDVKM. The CDR3 is 14 amino acids. The V and J ends lost 9 bases and 2 bases, in that order; junction bases with no gene match: 9. In DNA form, the CDR3 reads TGTGCCAGTCGGGCGGGGGGTAGGACCTACGAGCAGTACTTC. It yields the protein CASRAGGRTYEQYF.

V usage is TRBV4-1 and J usage is TRBJ2-1; tentative D call: TRBD2 (6 bases). V was pared by 0 bases and J by 5 bases, with 14 bases between. This CDR3 has 16 residues. The germline V gene has CDR1 MGHRA and CDR2 YSYEKL. The CDR3 loop is CASSQDRLATDNEQFF. DNA for the CDR3: TGCGCCAGCAGCCAAGATCGTCTAGCGACCGACAATGAGCAGTTCTTC.

This chain uses TRBV10-3 with TRBJ2-1, with a weak D call TRBD1 (6 bases). Trimming pared 10 bases from V and 5 bases from J, leaving 9 bases between. Germline V lookup: CDR1 ENHRY, CDR2 SYGVKD. This CDR3 region has 11 residues. CDR3 bases: TGTGCCACGGGACAAAACAATGAGCAGTTCTTC. Protein product: CATGQNNEQFF.

J is TRBJ1-1 and V is TRBV10-2; D is unclear. CDR1 and CDR2 from the germline V gene are WSHSY and SAAADI. This CDR3 has 14 amino acids. V shed 7 bases and J shed 1 base, with 13 bases lying between them. CDR3 sequence reads: CASTRPTGNTEAFF. CDR3 nucleotides: TGCGCCAGCACGAGACCGACGGGGAACACTGAAGCTTTCTTT.

The genes are TRBV4-1 and TRBJ1-5; D is uncertain. The V and J ends lost 2 bases and 4 bases respectively, with 12 bases between them. The CDR3 extends over 15 amino acids. Germline-derived CDR1 and CDR2 are MGHRA and YSYEKL. The CDR3 here is CASSQTGSFNQPQHF. In DNA form, the CDR3 reads TGCGCCAGCAGCCAAACCGGGTCCTTTAATCAGCCCCAGCATTTT.

The chain employs TRBV4-1 and TRBJ1-5; D remains ambiguous. CDR1 is MGHRA, CDR2 YSYEKL, per germline. Trimming removed 4 bases from V and 5 bases from J, with 12 bases in between. The CDR3 contains 14 residues. CDR3 amino acids: CASSRWALDQPQHF. The DNA of the CDR3 is TGCGCCAGCAGCCGATGGGCCTTGGATCAGCCCCAGCATTTT.

This clone is large (0.1 to 1%) by share. The chain employs TRBV12-3 or TRBV12-4 and TRBJ1-1; possible D gene TRBD1, 6 bases. The CDR3 length is 13 residues. The ends were cut back, 5 bases at V and 8 bases at J, with 15 bases in the middle. In DNA form, the CDR3 reads TGTGCCAGCAGTCTAGGGAGGGGGGGAGAAGCTTTCTTT. Its protein product is CASSLGRGGEAFF.